This entry features one T cell receptor (beta chain) sequence. Its antigen remains unknown. Other DNA sequences in the same sample also yield this CDR3. Using immunoSEQ multiplex PCR, the repertoire was profiled, and TCRdb retains in-frame clones only, with some absent. The table lists 100,000 to 120,000 clones, around 89% of them singletons. This record belongs to a study of Tregs in tolerant kidney transplant recipients. Across the study: Related graft donors supplied nonmyeloablative bone marrow transplants, and mixed chimerism was transient. Study results and limitations: No direct test of biological reproducibility was done here. Findings come from small patient numbers and require larger validation.

CD4+CD25+CD127- Tregs, CD4+CD25- non-Tregs, CD4 and CD8 cells were sorted. CDR3 length: 15 residues. With 0 bases removed from V and 4 bases from J, the gap between germline ends came to 10 bases. CDR1 and CDR2 from the germline V gene are SGHTA and FQGNSA. The receptor's source is a human donor who received a combined kidney and bone marrow transplant. V and J are TRBV7-2 and TRBJ1-3; D is uncertain. The sample consisted of CD4+ T cells from blood, taken before the transplant. CDR3 in DNA: TGTGCCAGCAGCTTAGCTGGCGGGTCCGGAAACACCATATATTTT. Its protein product is CASSLAGGSGNTIYF. Together with reference TRBV7-2 and TRBJ1-3, the CDR3 gives the full variable domain: GAGVSQSPSNKVTEKGKDVELRCDPISGHTALYWYRQSLGQGLEFLIYFQGNSAPDKSGLPSDRFSAERTGGSVSTLTIQRTQQEDSAVYLCASSLAGGSGNTIYFGEGSWLTVV.